This T cell receptor beta chain was recovered during a study of identical twins. This clonotype was seen more than once but under ten times. The target antigen is unknown. J was trimmed by 7 bases and V by 2 bases; bases with no gene match: 5. CDR1 and CDR2 from the germline V gene are SNHLY and FYNNEI. The CDR3 contains 13 residues. General observations from the study: It was out-of-frame TCR alpha sharing in monozygotic twins that models underestimated. Cross-sectional statistics, not tracking of the same donors, supported the conclusions. The presence of invariant MAIT and iNKT cells could partly confound analyses of zero-insertion sequences.

A universal primer site was created by template switching, with the cDNA bearing unique molecular identifiers. A single record per CDR3 protein comes from TCRdb applying MiXCR to the 5' RACE reads. The repertoire has about 720,000 distinct CDR3 sequences, around 8.6% of them found once; the top ten carry 0.85% to 1%. This sample also belongs to another study, concerning yellow fever vaccine responses in identical twins.

The clonotype was recovered from a woman aged 18 to 35 in good health. The source material was PBMCs. The chain joins TRBV2 to TRBJ2-7, with TRBD2 matching over 7 bases. CDR3 DNA sequence: TGTGCCAGCAGTGAAATAGCAGCGGGGGAGCAGTACTTC. This gives the protein CASSEIAAGEQYF.